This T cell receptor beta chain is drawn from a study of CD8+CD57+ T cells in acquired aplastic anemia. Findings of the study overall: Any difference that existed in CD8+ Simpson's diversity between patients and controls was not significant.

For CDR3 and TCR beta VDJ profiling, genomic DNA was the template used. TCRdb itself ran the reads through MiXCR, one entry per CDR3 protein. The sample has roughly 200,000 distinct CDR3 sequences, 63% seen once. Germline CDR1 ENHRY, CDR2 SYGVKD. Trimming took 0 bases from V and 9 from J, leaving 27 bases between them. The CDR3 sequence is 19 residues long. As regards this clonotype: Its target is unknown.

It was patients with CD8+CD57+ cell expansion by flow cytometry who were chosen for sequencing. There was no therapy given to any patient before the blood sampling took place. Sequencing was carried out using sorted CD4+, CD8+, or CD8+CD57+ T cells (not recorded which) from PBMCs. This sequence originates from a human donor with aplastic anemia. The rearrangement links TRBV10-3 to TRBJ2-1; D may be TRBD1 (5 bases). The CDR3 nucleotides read TGTGCCATCAGTGAGTCCCAAACAGGATCCGTGCCGGGTTCCACTGAGCAGTTCTTC. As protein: CAISESQTGSVPGSTEQFF.